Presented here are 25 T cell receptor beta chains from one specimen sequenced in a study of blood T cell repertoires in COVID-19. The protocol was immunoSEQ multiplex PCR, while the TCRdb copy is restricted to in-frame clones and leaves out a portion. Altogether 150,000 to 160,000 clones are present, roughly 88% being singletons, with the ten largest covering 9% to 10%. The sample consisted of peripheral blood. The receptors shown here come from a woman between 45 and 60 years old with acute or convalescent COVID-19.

CDR3: CATQGDKSEKLFF. Here the CDR3 DNA reads TGTGCCACCCAGGGGGACAAATCAGAAAAACTGTTTTTT. This chain uses TRBV10-3 with TRBJ1-4, with 7 bases lining up with TRBD1. Germline V gene lookup returns CDR1 ENHRY and CDR2 SYGVKD. Losses at the gene ends were 10 bases for V and 8 bases for J; bases not matched to a gene: 10. CDR3 length: 13 residues.

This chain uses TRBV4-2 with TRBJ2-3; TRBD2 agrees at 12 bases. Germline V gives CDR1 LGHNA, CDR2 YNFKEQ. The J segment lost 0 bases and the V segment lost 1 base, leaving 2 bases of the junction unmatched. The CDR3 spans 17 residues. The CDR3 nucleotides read TGTGCCAGCAGCCAAGGACTAGCGGGGGCCAGCACAGATACGCAGTATTTT. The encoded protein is CASSQGLAGASTDTQYF.

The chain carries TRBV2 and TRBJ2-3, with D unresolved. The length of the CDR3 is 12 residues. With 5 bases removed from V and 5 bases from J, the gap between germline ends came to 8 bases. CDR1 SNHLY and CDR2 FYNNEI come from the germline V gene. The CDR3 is CASSPPGDTQYF. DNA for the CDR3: TGTGCCAGCAGTCCGCCGGGAGATACGCAGTATTTT.

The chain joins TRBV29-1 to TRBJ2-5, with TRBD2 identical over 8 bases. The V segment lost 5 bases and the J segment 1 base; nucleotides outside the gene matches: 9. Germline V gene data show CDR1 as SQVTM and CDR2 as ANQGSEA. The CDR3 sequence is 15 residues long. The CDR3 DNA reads TGCAGCGTTTGCGGGGGGCCCCCCGTCCAAGAGACCCAGTACTTC. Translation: CSVCGGPPVQETQYF. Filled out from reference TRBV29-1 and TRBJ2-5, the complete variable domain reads SAVISQKPSRDICQRGTSLTIQCQVDSQVTMMFWYRQQPGQSLTLIATANQGSEATYESGFVIDKFPISRPNLTFSTLTVSNMSPEDSSIYLCSVCGGPPVQETQYFGPGTRLLVL.

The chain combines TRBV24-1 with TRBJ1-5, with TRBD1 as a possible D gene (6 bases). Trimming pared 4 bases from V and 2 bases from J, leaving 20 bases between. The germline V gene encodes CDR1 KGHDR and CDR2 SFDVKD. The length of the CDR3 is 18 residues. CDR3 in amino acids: CATSDSVLGAAGNQPQHF. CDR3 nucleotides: TGTGCCACCAGTGACTCGGTGTTGGGGGCCGCGGGCAATCAGCCCCAGCATTTT.

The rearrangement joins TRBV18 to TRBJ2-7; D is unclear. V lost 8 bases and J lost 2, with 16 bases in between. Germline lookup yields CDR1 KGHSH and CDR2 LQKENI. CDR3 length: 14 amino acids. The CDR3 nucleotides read TGTGCCAGCACCCAGTCTAATGGGCCCTACGAGCAGTACTTC. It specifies CASTQSNGPYEQYF.

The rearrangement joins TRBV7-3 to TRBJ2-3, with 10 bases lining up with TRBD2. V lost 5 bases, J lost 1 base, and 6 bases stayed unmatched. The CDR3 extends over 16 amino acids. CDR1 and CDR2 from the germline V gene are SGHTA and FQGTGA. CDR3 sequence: CASSRTSGYRTDTQYF. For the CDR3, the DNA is TGTGCCAGCAGCCGGACTAGCGGTTACCGCACAGATACGCAGTATTTT.

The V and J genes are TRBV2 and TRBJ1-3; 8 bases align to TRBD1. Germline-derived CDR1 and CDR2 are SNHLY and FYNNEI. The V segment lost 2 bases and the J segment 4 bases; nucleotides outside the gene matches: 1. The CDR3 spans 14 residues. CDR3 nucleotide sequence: TGTGCCAGCAGTGAACAGGGGGCGGGAAACACCATATATTTT. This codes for CASSEQGAGNTIYF. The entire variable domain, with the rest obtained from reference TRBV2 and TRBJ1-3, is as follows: EPEVTQTPSHQVTQMGQEVILRCVPISNHLYFYWYRQILGQKVEFLVSFYNNEISEKSEIFDDQFSVERPDGSNFTLKIRSTKLEDSAMYFCASSEQGAGNTIYFGEGSWLTVV.

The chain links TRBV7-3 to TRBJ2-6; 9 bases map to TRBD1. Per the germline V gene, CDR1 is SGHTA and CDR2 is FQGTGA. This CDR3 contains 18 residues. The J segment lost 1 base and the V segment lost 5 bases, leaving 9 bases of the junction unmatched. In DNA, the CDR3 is TGTGCCAGCAGCCCCAGGACAGGGGAAATATCTGGGGCCAACGTCCTGACTTTC. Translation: CASSPRTGEISGANVLTF.

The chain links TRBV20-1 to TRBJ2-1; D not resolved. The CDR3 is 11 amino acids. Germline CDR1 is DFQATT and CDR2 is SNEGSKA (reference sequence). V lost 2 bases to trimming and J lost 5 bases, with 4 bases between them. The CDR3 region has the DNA TGCAGTGCTAGACCTAACAATGAGCAGTTCTTC. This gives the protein CSARPNNEQFF.

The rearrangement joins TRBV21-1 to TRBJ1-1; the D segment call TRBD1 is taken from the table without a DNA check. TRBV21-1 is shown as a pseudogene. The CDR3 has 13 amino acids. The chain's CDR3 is CASMTESAFEAFF. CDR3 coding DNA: TGTGCCAGCATGACAGAGTCCGCATTTGAAGCTTTCTTT.

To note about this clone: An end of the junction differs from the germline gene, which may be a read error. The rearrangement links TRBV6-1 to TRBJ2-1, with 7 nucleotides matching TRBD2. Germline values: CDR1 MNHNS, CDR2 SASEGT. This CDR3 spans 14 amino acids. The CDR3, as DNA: TGTGCCAGCAGGGAAGGGGCGGGGGTCAATGAGCAGTTCTTC. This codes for CASREGAGVNEQFF.

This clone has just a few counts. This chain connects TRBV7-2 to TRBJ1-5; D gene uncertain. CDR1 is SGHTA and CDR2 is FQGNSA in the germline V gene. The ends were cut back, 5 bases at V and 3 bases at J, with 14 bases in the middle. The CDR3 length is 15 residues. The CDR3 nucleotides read TGTGCCAGCAGCAAGACGACGGGTGCCAATCAGCCCCAGCATTTT. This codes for CASSKTTGANQPQHF. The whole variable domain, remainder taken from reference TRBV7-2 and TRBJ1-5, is GAGVSQSPSNKVTEKGKDVELRCDPISGHTALYWYRQSLGQGLEFLIYFQGNSAPDKSGLPSDRFSAERTGGSVSTLTIQRTQQEDSAVYLCASSKTTGANQPQHFGDGTRLSIL.

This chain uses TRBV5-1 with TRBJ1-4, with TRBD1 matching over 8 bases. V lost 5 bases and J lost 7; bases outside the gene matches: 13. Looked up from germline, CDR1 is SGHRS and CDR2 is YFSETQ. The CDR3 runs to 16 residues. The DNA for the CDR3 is TGCGCCAGCAGGACCGACGGACAGGGCTTAAGTGAAAAACTGTTTTTT. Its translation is CASRTDGQGLSEKLFF.

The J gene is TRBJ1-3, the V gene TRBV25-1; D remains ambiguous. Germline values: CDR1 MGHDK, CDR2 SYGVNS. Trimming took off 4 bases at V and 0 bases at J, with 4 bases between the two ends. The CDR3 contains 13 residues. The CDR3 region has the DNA TGTGCCAGCAGTGGCGGCTCTGGAAACACCATATATTTT. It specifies CASSGGSGNTIYF.

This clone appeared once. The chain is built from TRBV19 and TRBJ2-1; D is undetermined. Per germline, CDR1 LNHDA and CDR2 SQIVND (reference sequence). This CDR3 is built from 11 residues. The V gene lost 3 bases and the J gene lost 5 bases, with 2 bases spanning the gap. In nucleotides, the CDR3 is TGTGCCAGTAGTATTAACAATGAGCAGTTCTTC. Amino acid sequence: CASSINNEQFF.

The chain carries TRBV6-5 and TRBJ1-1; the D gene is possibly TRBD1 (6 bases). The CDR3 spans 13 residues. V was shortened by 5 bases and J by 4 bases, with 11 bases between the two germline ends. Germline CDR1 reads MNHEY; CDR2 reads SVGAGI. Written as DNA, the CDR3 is TGTGCCAGCAGTAAGGACAGCGGCACTGAAGCTTTCTTT. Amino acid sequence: CASSKDSGTEAFF.

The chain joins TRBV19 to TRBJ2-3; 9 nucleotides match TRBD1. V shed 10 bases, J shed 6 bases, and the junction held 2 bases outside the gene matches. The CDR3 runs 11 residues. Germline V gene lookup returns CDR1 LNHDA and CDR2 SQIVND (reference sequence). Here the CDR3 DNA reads TGTGCCACGGACAGGGGTGATACGCAGTATTTT. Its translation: CATDRGDTQYF.

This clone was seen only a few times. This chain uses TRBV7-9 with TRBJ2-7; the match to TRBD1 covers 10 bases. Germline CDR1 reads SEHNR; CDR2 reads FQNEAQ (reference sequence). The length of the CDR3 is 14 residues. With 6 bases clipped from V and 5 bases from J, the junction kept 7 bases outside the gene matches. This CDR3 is CASRGDRGDHEQYF. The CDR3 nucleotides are TGTGCCAGCAGGGGGGACAGGGGTGACCACGAGCAGTACTTC.

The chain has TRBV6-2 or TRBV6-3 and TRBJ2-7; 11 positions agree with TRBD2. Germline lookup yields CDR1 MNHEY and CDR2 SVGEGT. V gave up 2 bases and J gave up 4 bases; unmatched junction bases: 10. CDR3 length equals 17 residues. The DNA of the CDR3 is TGTGCCAGCAGTTACCCTGTGCGACTAGCGGGGTTGTACGAGCAGTACTTC. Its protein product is CASSYPVRLAGLYEQYF.

CDR3 coding DNA: TGTGCCAGCAGCTTAATGGCCTCCACCTACAATGAGCAGTTCTTC. Translation gives CASSLMASTYNEQFF. The chain recombines TRBV7-2 with TRBJ2-1; no definite D call. With 2 bases removed from V and 2 bases from J, the gap between germline ends came to 10 bases. There are 15 residues in the CDR3. Germline lookup yields CDR1 SGHTA and CDR2 FQGNSA.

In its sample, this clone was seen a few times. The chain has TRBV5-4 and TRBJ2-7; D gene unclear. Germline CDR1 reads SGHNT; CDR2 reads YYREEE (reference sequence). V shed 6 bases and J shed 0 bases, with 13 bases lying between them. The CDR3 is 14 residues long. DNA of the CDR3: TGTGCCAGCAAAAAGACATATACCTCCTACGAGCAGTACTTC. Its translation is CASKKTYTSYEQYF.

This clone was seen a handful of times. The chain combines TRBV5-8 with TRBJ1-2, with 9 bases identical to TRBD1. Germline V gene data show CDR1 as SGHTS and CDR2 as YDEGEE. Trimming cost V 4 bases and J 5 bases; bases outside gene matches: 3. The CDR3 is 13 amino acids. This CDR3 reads CASSRGQGYGYTF. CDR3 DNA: TGTGCCAGCAGCCGGGGACAGGGTTATGGCTACACCTTC.

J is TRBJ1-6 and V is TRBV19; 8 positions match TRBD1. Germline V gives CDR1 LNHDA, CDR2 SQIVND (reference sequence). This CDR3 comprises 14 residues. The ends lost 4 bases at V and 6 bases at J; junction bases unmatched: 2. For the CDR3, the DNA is TGTGCCAGTAGTACAGGGGGCGGTAATTCACCCCTCCACTTT. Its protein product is CASSTGGGNSPLHF.

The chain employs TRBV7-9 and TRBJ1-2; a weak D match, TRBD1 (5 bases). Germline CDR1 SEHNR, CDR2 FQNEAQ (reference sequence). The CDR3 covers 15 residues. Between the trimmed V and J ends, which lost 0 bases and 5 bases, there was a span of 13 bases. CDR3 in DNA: TGTGCCAGCAGCTTAGCGTCCCTCGGGACTTATGGCTACACCTTC. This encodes CASSLASLGTYGYTF.